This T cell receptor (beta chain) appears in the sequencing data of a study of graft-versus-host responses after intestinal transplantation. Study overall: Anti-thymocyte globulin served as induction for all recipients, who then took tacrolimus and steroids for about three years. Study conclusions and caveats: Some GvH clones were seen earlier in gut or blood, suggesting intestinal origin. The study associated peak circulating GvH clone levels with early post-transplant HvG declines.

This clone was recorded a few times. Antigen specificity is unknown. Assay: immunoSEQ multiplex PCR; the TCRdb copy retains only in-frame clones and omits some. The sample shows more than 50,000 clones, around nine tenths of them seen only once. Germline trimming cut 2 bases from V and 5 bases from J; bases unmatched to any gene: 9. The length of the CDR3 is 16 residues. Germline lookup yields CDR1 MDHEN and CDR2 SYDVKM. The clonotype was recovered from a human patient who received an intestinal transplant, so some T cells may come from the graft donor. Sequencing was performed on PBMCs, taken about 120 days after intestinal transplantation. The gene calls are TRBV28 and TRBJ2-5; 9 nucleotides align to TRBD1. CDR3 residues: CASSLLRTGAEETQYF. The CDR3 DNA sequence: TGTGCCAGCAGTTTACTTAGGACAGGGGCGGAGGAGACCCAGTACTTC.